The next 16 T cell receptor beta chains were all read from a single sample in a study of Graves' ophthalmopathy and Graves' hyperthyroidism. RNA transcripts were the source from which TCR beta CDR3 regions were amplified. Second-round multiplex PCR followed a first-round RT-PCR using HTBI primers. Using its own MiXCR run on the multiplex PCR reads, TCRdb lists one record per CDR3 protein. The sample lists under 800,000 distinct CDR3 sequences, about 20% seen once, with approximately 7% in the top ten. Material for sequencing was peripheral blood. These receptors all come from a young woman with stable Graves' hyperthyroidism. Some clones in this sample may be carry-over from other donors' samples.

This chain uses TRBV20-1 with TRBJ2-7; TRBD2 matches at 11 bases. The CDR3 runs to 13 residues. CDR1 is DFQATT, CDR2 SNEGSKA, per germline (reference sequence). The V segment lost 6 bases and the J segment 6 bases; nucleotides outside the gene matches: 7. The DNA for the CDR3 is TGCAGTGCCTTAGCGGGAGGGCCCCTCGAGCAGTACTTC. It yields the protein CSALAGGPLEQYF.

This sequence joins TRBV6-7 and TRBJ2-5; D call uncertain. TRBV6-7 belongs to the ORF category, with a function that is uncertain. V was cut by 10 bases and J by 2 bases, with 5 bases left in between. This CDR3 is built from 10 residues. CDR3 sequence (DNA): TGTGCCAAGACTCAAGAGACCCAGTACTTC. It is translated as CAKTQETQYF.

This clonotype was observed many times. The CDR3 is CASSLDDRAGLETQYF. The CDR3 DNA is TGTGCCAGCAGCTTAGATGACCGGGCAGGACTGGAGACCCAGTACTTC. The chain joins TRBV11-2 to TRBJ2-5; the D gene is possibly TRBD2 (5 bases). Germline-derived CDR1 and CDR2 are SGHAT and FQNNGV. The CDR3 totals 16 residues. V shed 0 bases and J shed 5 bases, with 16 bases lying between them.

The CDR3 protein is CASLPQFMGYQPQHF. The CDR3 DNA reads as TGTGCCAGCCTGCCCCAGTTTATGGGGTATCAGCCCCAGCATTTT. The chain joins TRBV27 to TRBJ1-5; D gene unclear. V gave up 8 bases and J gave up 5 bases, with 19 bases separating them. Germline V gene sequence: CDR1 MNHEY, CDR2 SMNVEV (reference sequence). This CDR3 is 15 amino acids long.

CDR3 nucleotide sequence: TGTGCCAGCAGTTTATATACCGGTGGCGGCTACACCTTC. Translated: CASSLYTGGGYTF. The rearrangement links TRBV27 to TRBJ1-2, with D hard to call. The CDR3 length is 13 residues. Trimming removed 1 base from V and 8 bases from J, with 11 bases in between. Germline loops: CDR1 MNHEY, CDR2 SMNVEV (reference sequence).

V usage is TRBV28 and J usage is TRBJ1-1; the D gene is possibly TRBD1 (5 bases). From germline, CDR1 is MDHEN and CDR2 SYDVKM. There are 15 residues in the CDR3. Trimming cost V 6 bases and J 3 bases, with 17 bases left between them. CDR3 nucleotide sequence: TGTGCCAGCAGAAAAGGGGCCCGGGGCGACACTGAAGCTTTCTTT. It is translated as CASRKGARGDTEAFF.

This sequence joins TRBV11-2 and TRBJ2-7, with D possibly being TRBD1 or TRBD2 (5 bases each). The CDR3 length is 13 residues. Trimming took 3 bases from V and 6 from J, leaving 12 bases between them. Germline V lookup: CDR1 SGHAT, CDR2 FQNNGV. The CDR3 loop reads CASSFGQRGEQYF. The CDR3 DNA follows: TGTGCCAGCAGCTTCGGACAACGGGGCGAGCAGTACTTC.

This clonotype was seen many times. The rearrangement links TRBV18 to TRBJ2-7; D is unclear. The V end lost 3 bases, the J end lost 3 bases, and 6 bases lay between the germline ends. The germline gives CDR1 KGHSH, CDR2 LQKENI. CDR3 length: 12 residues. Here the CDR3 DNA reads TGTGCCAGCTCACCCGCCGACTACGAGCAGTACTTC. It specifies CASSPADYEQYF. The variable domain in full, completed from reference TRBV18 and TRBJ2-7, reads NAGVMQNPRHLVRRRGQEARLRCSPMKGHSHVYWYRQLPEEGLKFMVYLQKENIIDESGMPKERFSAEFPKEGPSILRIQQVVRGDSAAYFCASSPADYEQYFGPGTRLTVT.

This clonotype was counted only a few times. At one end the junction does not follow the germline gene, possibly because of a read error. The rearrangement links TRBV6-2 or TRBV6-3 to TRBJ2-5; D is possibly TRBD2 (6 bases). CDR3 length equals 14 residues. Germline values: CDR1 MNHEY, CDR2 SVGEGT. CDR3 region: CASRALATQETKYF. Here the CDR3 DNA reads TGTGCCAGCAGGGCCCTAGCGACTCAAGAGACCAAGTACTTC.

This clonotype occurred a few times. The chain links TRBV4-1 to TRBJ1-5, with TRBD1 identical over 10 bases. The V segment lost 1 base and the J segment 1 base; nucleotides outside the gene matches: 10. The CDR3 is made up of 19 amino acids. Per the germline V gene, CDR1 is MGHRA and CDR2 is YSYEKL. The CDR3 DNA reads as TGCGCCAGCAGCCAAGGGCCAGACAGGGGGCTACCAAGCAATCAGCCCCAGCATTTT. Its translation: CASSQGPDRGLPSNQPQHF.

This clonotype appeared many times. The rearrangement links TRBV15 to TRBJ1-5, with unresolved D. This CDR3 is 12 amino acids long. V was cut by 1 base and J by 5 bases, with 3 bases left in between. Germline CDR1 reads LNHNV; CDR2 reads YYDKDF (reference sequence). The CDR3 DNA sequence: TGTGCCACCAGCAGAGTCGATCAGCCCCAGCATTTT. This sequence encodes CATSRVDQPQHF.

Ten or more counts support this clonotype. The chain combines TRBV14 with TRBJ1-1, with D hard to call. The CDR3 covers 15 residues. V was shortened by 4 bases and J by 7 bases, with 19 bases between the two germline ends. In germline, CDR1 is SGHDN, CDR2 FVKESK. CDR3 sequence: CASSLSSTVLDEAFF. The CDR3 bases are TGTGCCAGCAGCCTCAGCAGTACAGTTCTCGATGAAGCTTTCTTT.

This clonotype was seen repeatedly, ten times or more. V usage is TRBV10-3 and J usage is TRBJ2-5; D might be TRBD1 or TRBD2, each matching 5 bases. From germline, CDR1 is ENHRY and CDR2 SYGVKD. The CDR3 extends over 13 amino acids. The V end lost 8 bases, the J end lost 2 bases, and 12 bases lay between the germline ends. In DNA, the CDR3 is TGTGCCATCCGGACAAGCGGACAAGAGACCCAGTACTTC. It codes for CAIRTSGQETQYF.

This clonotype was recorded at least ten times. J is TRBJ2-2 and V is TRBV5-1; 7 bases align to TRBD1. Germline V gene data show CDR1 as SGHRS and CDR2 as YFSETQ. The V gene end was trimmed by 4 bases and the J gene end by 2 bases; junction bases not matched to a gene: 8. The CDR3 is 16 amino acids. CDR3 coding DNA: TGCGCCAGCAGCCCCTCAAGGGACAGCAACACCGGGGAGCTGTTTTTT. It translates to CASSPSRDSNTGELFF. Full variable domain (outside the CDR3, taken from reference TRBV5-1 and TRBJ2-2): KAGVTQTPRYLIKTRGQQVTLSCSPISGHRSVSWYQQTPGQGLQFLFEYFSETQRNKGNFPGRFSGRQFSNSRSEMNVSTLELGDSALYLCASSPSRDSNTGELFFGEGSRLTVL.

The gene calls are TRBV3-1 and TRBJ2-2, with D perhaps matching TRBD1 (7 bases). Germline V lookup: CDR1 LGHDT, CDR2 YNNKEL (reference sequence). CDR3 size: 17 residues. The V end was cut by 1 base, the J end by 1 base, with 13 bases between. CDR3 sequence: CASSQGYRGGNTGELFF. The DNA for the CDR3 is TGTGCCAGCAGCCAAGGCTACAGGGGAGGGAACACCGGGGAGCTGTTTTTT.

The V gene is TRBV6-2 or TRBV6-3, the J gene TRBJ2-7; a weak D match, TRBD1 (6 bases). Trimming took 8 bases from V and 7 from J, leaving 18 bases between them. The CDR3 is 13 amino acids. CDR1 is MNHEY, CDR2 SVGEGT, per germline. Written as DNA, the CDR3 is TGTGCCAGCTGCCTCGGACAGCTGGGTGAGCAGTACTTC. It translates to CASCLGQLGEQYF.